The clone carrying this T cell receptor (beta chain) was counted at least ten times. This sample was taken from a study of T cells in Graves' hyperthyroidism and ophthalmopathy. For the study at large: Once the initial diagnosis was made, peripheral blood was obtained before any treatment.

Germline CDR1 SGHRS, CDR2 YFSETQ. With 4 bases clipped from V and 4 bases from J, the junction kept 12 bases outside the gene matches. The CDR3 is 18 amino acids. In patients aged 18 to 65, hyperthyroidism was newly diagnosed, with duration under 2 months. Authors of the study amplified TCR beta CDR3 regions from RNA transcripts. TCR CDR3 regions were first amplified by RT-PCR with HTBI primers. TCRdb itself ran the multiplex PCR reads through MiXCR, one entry per CDR3 protein. The data hold approximately 270,000 distinct CDR3 sequences, with roughly 15% observed a single time. Input material: blood. The V call is TRBV5-1, the J call TRBJ2-2, with 11 bases identical to TRBD2. The origin of this receptor is a woman aged 40 to 50 with Graves' hyperthyroidism that later progressed to Graves' ophthalmopathy. In DNA form, the CDR3 reads TGCGCCAGCAGCGAGGGATTAGCGGGAGGGATCGCCACCGGGGAGCTGTTTTTT. This gives the protein CASSEGLAGGIATGELFF.